Each of the 27 T cell receptor beta chains below was sequenced from the same sample in a study of control samples from healthy donors and cancer patients. Libraries were prepared by immunoSEQ multiplex PCR; TCRdb keeps only in-frame clonotypes and omits some of them. The table has about 10,000 clones, about nine tenths seen once. The sequencing input was PBMCs. These receptors were obtained from a man aged 55 to 70 with colorectal cancer.

The V gene is TRBV5-6, the J gene TRBJ1-1; possible D gene TRBD1, 5 bases. V lost 6 bases, J lost 3 bases, and 15 bases lay in between. Germline V gene lookup returns CDR1 SGHDT and CDR2 YYEEEE. The CDR3 contains 14 residues. The CDR3 DNA reads TGTGCCAGCACCCAATTCCGCAGGGACACTGAAGCTTTCTTT. This encodes CASTQFRRDTEAFF.

The chain recombines TRBV4-3 with TRBJ1-2; tentatively, D is TRBD1 (6 bases). Germline values: CDR1 LGHNA, CDR2 YSLEER. Trimming removed 0 bases from V and 5 bases from J, with 16 bases in between. The CDR3 consists of 16 residues. CDR3 amino acids: CASSQEWGGSGYGYTF. Here the CDR3 DNA reads TGCGCCAGCAGCCAAGAGTGGGGGGGCTCGGGGTATGGCTACACCTTC.

The chain carries TRBV6-5 and TRBJ1-6; unclear D gene. The CDR3 is 13 amino acids. V dropped 4 bases and J dropped 9 bases, with 10 bases sitting between them. Germline CDR1 MNHEY, CDR2 SVGAGI. CDR3 protein: CASSSTPTSPLHF. CDR3 coding DNA: TGTGCCAGCAGTTCGACCCCAACTTCACCCCTCCACTTT.

V is TRBV27 and J is TRBJ2-1; 7 bases map to TRBD1. The CDR3 spans 15 residues. CDR1 MNHEY and CDR2 SMNVEV come from the germline V gene (reference sequence). The V and J ends lost 3 bases and 6 bases, in that order; junction bases with no gene match: 8. The CDR3 spells CASSFRTGSLNEQFF. CDR3 bases: TGTGCCAGCAGTTTCCGGACAGGTTCCCTCAATGAGCAGTTCTTC.

The J gene is TRBJ1-5, the V gene TRBV5-1; D unresolved. V lost 0 bases, J lost 0 bases, and 1 base lay in between. The CDR3 extends over 13 amino acids. Germline loops: CDR1 SGHRS, CDR2 YFSETQ. CDR3: CASSLGSNQPQHF. The CDR3 DNA sequence: TGCGCCAGCAGCTTGGGTAGCAATCAGCCCCAGCATTTT.

The chain has TRBV18 and TRBJ1-4; D remains unclear. CDR1 KGHSH and CDR2 LQKENI come from the germline V gene. The CDR3 contains 16 residues. Between the trimmed V and J ends, which lost 2 bases and 1 base, there was a span of 11 bases. CDR3 region: CASSPVLGGTNEKLFF. CDR3 DNA sequence: TGTGCCAGCTCACCAGTTCTGGGTGGAACTAATGAAAAACTGTTTTTT.

The DNA for the CDR3 is TGTGCCATCAGTAAAAACGCCATCTGGTTAATTGAAAATAGCAATCAGCCCCAGCATTTT. The encoded protein is CAISKNAIWLIENSNQPQHF. J is TRBJ1-5 and V is TRBV10-3; D is ambiguous. The germline gives CDR1 ENHRY, CDR2 SYGVKD. The CDR3 spans 20 residues. V was shortened by 5 bases and J by 0 bases, with 26 bases between the two germline ends.

This chain joins TRBV3-1 (or the pseudogene TRBV3-2) and TRBJ1-5, with D unresolved. Germline values: CDR1 LGHDT, CDR2 YNNKEL (reference sequence). V was pared by 1 base and J by 0 bases, with 4 bases between. The CDR3 is 14 amino acids. CDR3 in amino acids: CASSQGYSNQPQHF. In nucleotides, the CDR3 is TGTGCCAGCAGCCAAGGATATAGCAATCAGCCCCAGCATTTT.

V gene TRBV27 combines with J gene TRBJ1-6; tentatively, D is TRBD1 (5 bases). V gave up 4 bases and J gave up 6 bases, with 16 bases separating them. Per the germline V gene, CDR1 is MNHEY and CDR2 is SMNVEV (reference sequence). The CDR3 extends over 16 amino acids. This CDR3 reads CASSSARGLSNSPLHF. CDR3 DNA sequence: TGTGCCAGCAGTTCCGCGAGGGGCTTGAGTAATTCACCCCTCCACTTT.

The chain couples TRBV7-9 to TRBJ1-4; 9 bases line up with TRBD1. With V trimmed by 5 bases and J by 8 bases, 6 bases remained unmatched. The germline V gene has CDR1 SEHNR and CDR2 FQNEAQ (reference sequence). The CDR3 consists of 14 residues. CDR3 in amino acids: CASSRTGEREKLFF. The CDR3 DNA follows: TGTGCCAGCAGCCGGACAGGGGAGAGGGAAAAACTGTTTTTT.

V and J are TRBV7-2 and TRBJ2-1; D remains unclear. The CDR3 sequence is 16 residues long. V dropped 0 bases and J dropped 0 bases, with 9 bases sitting between them. The germline V gene has CDR1 SGHTA and CDR2 FQGNSA. CDR3 loop: CASSLALGSSYNEQFF. The DNA for the CDR3 is TGTGCCAGCAGCTTAGCGCTAGGAAGCTCCTACAATGAGCAGTTCTTC.

The chain couples TRBV13 to TRBJ2-3; weak D call: TRBD2 (7 bases). Germline loops: CDR1 PRHDT, CDR2 FYEKMQ (reference sequence). V was shortened by 3 bases and J by 3 bases, with 19 bases between the two germline ends. The CDR3 runs to 17 residues. The CDR3 spells CASSLGHERGTTDTQYF. CDR3 nucleotides: TGTGCCAGCAGCTTGGGACACGAGCGGGGAACTACAGATACGCAGTATTTT.

This chain uses TRBV27 with TRBJ1-5, with TRBD1 matching 8 bases. Germline CDR1 reads MNHEY; CDR2 reads SMNVEV (reference sequence). With V trimmed by 7 bases and J by 2 bases, 4 bases remained unmatched. The CDR3 extends over 14 amino acids. CDR3 DNA sequence: TGTGCCAGCACCCCGACAGGGGGCAATCAGCCCCAGCATTTT. Translated: CASTPTGGNQPQHF.

In its sample, this clone was seen once. V usage is TRBV27 and J usage is TRBJ2-2; perhaps TRBD2 as D (5 bases). The CDR3 is 14 residues long. Germline values: CDR1 MNHEY, CDR2 SMNVEV (reference sequence). V lost 5 bases and J 2 bases, leaving 9 bases between the germline ends. This CDR3 reads CASSPTRNTGELFF. In DNA, the CDR3 is TGTGCCAGCAGTCCCACTAGAAACACCGGGGAGCTGTTTTTT.

The chain couples TRBV9 to TRBJ2-5; D is ambiguous. V lost 4 bases and J lost 5, with 12 bases in between. The CDR3 is 13 residues long. The V gene's germline CDR1 is SGDLS and CDR2 YYNGEE. The chain's CDR3 is CASSPQGWETQYF. The CDR3 bases are TGTGCCAGCAGCCCCCAAGGGTGGGAGACCCAGTACTTC.

This clone was found once. The chain has TRBV7-2 and TRBJ2-7; 7 positions agree with TRBD1. The CDR3 covers 12 residues. The V segment lost 4 bases and the J segment 3 bases; nucleotides outside the gene matches: 0. Germline assignment: CDR1 SGHTA and CDR2 FQGNSA. CDR3 nucleotide sequence: TGTGCCAGCAGCTACAGGGGCTACGAGCAGTACTTC. Its translation is CASSYRGYEQYF.

V and J are TRBV18 and TRBJ2-5; 7 bases align to TRBD1. Germline loops: CDR1 KGHSH, CDR2 LQKENI. The CDR3 covers 13 residues. V lost 3 bases, J lost 4 bases, and 2 bases stayed unmatched. The CDR3 reads CASSPRTGETQYF. Written as DNA, the CDR3 is TGTGCCAGCTCACCCCGGACAGGAGAGACCCAGTACTTC.

The rearrangement uses TRBV7-7 and TRBJ2-2; D is perhaps TRBD1 (6 bases). The CDR3 contains 18 residues. The V gene lost 5 bases and the J gene lost 2 bases, with 21 bases spanning the gap. Germline values: CDR1 SSHAT, CDR2 FNYEAQ (reference sequence). Written as DNA, the CDR3 is TGTGCCAGCAGCCGTTACTCCCAGGGGCGCGCAAACACCGGGGAGCTGTTTTTT. Translation gives CASSRYSQGRANTGELFF.

V usage is TRBV10-3 and J usage is TRBJ2-3, with 7 nucleotides matching TRBD1. The CDR3 extends over 16 amino acids. Trimming took 0 bases from V and 6 from J; bases not matched to a gene: 9. Germline CDR1 reads ENHRY; CDR2 reads SYGVKD. The CDR3 spells CAISESRPGGTDTQYF. DNA of the CDR3: TGTGCCATCAGTGAGTCCCGGCCAGGGGGTACGGATACGCAGTATTTT.

The gene calls are TRBV2 and TRBJ1-1; D ambiguous. The germline V and J ends were trimmed by 5 bases and 3 bases, with 10 bases remaining between them. The CDR3 sequence is 13 residues long. The V gene's germline CDR1 is SNHLY and CDR2 FYNNEI. CDR3 amino acids: CASSKVSDTEAFF. CDR3 nucleotide sequence: TGTGCCAGCAGTAAGGTATCGGACACTGAAGCTTTCTTT.

Written as DNA, the CDR3 is TGTGCCAGCAGCAGACGGGGTAACTATGGCTACACCTTC. Its protein product is CASSRRGNYGYTF. The chain employs TRBV7-8 and TRBJ1-2, with unresolved D. In germline, CDR1 is SGHVS, CDR2 FQNEAQ. V shed 5 bases and J shed 1 base, with 8 bases lying between them. This CDR3 spans 13 amino acids.

The chain couples TRBV15 to TRBJ1-5; TRBD1 is a possible D gene (5 bases). V lost 0 bases and J 0 bases, leaving 21 bases between the germline ends. CDR1 is LNHNV, CDR2 YYDKDF, per germline (reference sequence). The CDR3 extends over 20 amino acids. The CDR3, as DNA: TGTGCCACCAGCAGAGATGATAGAGGCCTCGGGGGAGGTAGCAATCAGCCCCAGCATTTT. This sequence encodes CATSRDDRGLGGGSNQPQHF.

The V and J genes are TRBV11-3 and TRBJ2-7; 7 bases line up with TRBD1. Losses at the gene ends were 5 bases for V and 0 bases for J; bases not matched to a gene: 7. Germline V gene sequence: CDR1 SGHNT, CDR2 YENEEA. The CDR3 spans 15 residues. The CDR3 DNA follows: TGTGCCAGCAGCCGTTATACAGGGGACTCCTACGAGCAGTACTTC. As protein: CASSRYTGDSYEQYF.

The V and J genes are TRBV25-1 and TRBJ2-7, with unresolved D. From germline, CDR1 is MGHDK and CDR2 SYGVNS. Between the trimmed V and J ends, which lost 1 base and 0 bases, there was a span of 10 bases. There are 15 residues in the CDR3. Here the CDR3 reads CASSESGRSSYEQYF. The DNA for the CDR3 is TGTGCCAGCAGTGAATCGGGCAGGAGCTCCTACGAGCAGTACTTC.

This chain joins TRBV6-5 and TRBJ2-5; TRBD1 is a possible D gene (5 bases). The germline V gene encodes CDR1 MNHEY and CDR2 SVGAGI. This CDR3 has 13 amino acids. V gave up 6 bases and J gave up 7 bases, with 15 bases separating them. The CDR3 loop reads CASRLPGWGTQYF. DNA for the CDR3: TGTGCCAGCAGACTTCCAGGGTGGGGGACCCAGTACTTC.

This rearrangement joins TRBV4-3 to TRBJ2-3; 7 bases are a match to TRBD2. This CDR3 is 16 amino acids long. CDR1 is LGHNA and CDR2 is YSLEER in the germline V gene. The junction had 13 bases not matched to a gene; V was cut back by 5 bases and J by 5 bases. The CDR3 nucleotides are TGCGCCAGCAGCATTCGACTAGCTATGATTAAAGATACGCAGTATTTT. Translated, it gives CASSIRLAMIKDTQYF.

This chain links TRBV5-4 with TRBJ2-5, with TRBD2 matching 12 bases. With V trimmed by 4 bases and J by 2 bases, 3 bases remained unmatched. The CDR3 contains 15 residues. Germline values: CDR1 SGHNT, CDR2 YYREEE (reference sequence). CDR3 sequence (DNA): TGTGCCAGCAGCGGACTAGCGGGGTTACAAGAGACCCAGTACTTC. It is translated as CASSGLAGLQETQYF.